This T cell receptor beta chain was captured in a study of human T cells and chemical hapten exposure. As for the study in general: Small discrepancies in pooled library volume mainly accounted for the varying TCR yields per sample.

As the library was built, unique molecular identifiers were attached to individual cDNA molecules. Study processing details: Individual samples carried between about 23,224 and 750,000 TCRs, with 85,000 to 100,000 as the median. TCRdb reprocessed the RACE reads via MiXCR and lists one record per CDR3 protein. These V and J calls rely on TCRdb rather than the paper's analysis. Among 60,000 to 65,000 distinct CDR3 sequences listed, roughly 11% were seen once. The CDR3 spans 13 residues. Germline values: CDR1 SGHRS, CDR2 YFSETQ. The V and J ends lost 3 bases and 6 bases, in that order; junction bases with no gene match: 2. Indicated time point: patch test 3, about 24 weeks after DPC sensitization. Treatment described: therapeutic diphenylcyclopropenone sensitization with weekly scalp DPC. Study outcomes and limitations: Expanded TCRs produced significantly more large CDR3 similarity clusters than controls did.

On this clonotype: Its antigen is not known.

This TCR was recovered from a young woman with alopecia areata. Some clones in this sample may be carry-over from other donors' samples. J is TRBJ2-2 and V is TRBV5-1, with 7 bases matching TRBD1. Sequenced here: whole blood, sampled in connection with sensitization to the hapten diphenylcyclopropenone (DPC). The CDR3 sequence: CASSSQGAGELFF. CDR3 nucleotides: TGCGCCAGCAGCTCGCAGGGGGCCGGGGAGCTGTTTTTT.